The 26 T cell receptor beta chains below were found in one sample sequenced in a study of T cells in Graves' hyperthyroidism and ophthalmopathy. TCR beta CDR3 regions were amplified from RNA transcripts. First-round RT-PCR of the TCR CDR3 relied on the HTBI primer set. TCRdb re-derived calls from the multiplex PCR reads in MiXCR, one entry per CDR3 protein. The profile shows around 300,000 distinct CDR3 sequences, roughly 14% of them singletons. Sequenced: blood. The receptors derive from a woman aged 25-40 years with Graves' hyperthyroidism that later progressed to Graves' ophthalmopathy.

The chain recombines TRBV27 with TRBJ2-1; D is ambiguous. V lost 6 bases to trimming and J lost 8 bases, with 11 bases between them. The CDR3 contains 12 residues. In germline, CDR1 is MNHEY, CDR2 SMNVEV (reference sequence). CDR3 region: CASSPHWDEQFF. Here the CDR3 DNA reads TGTGCCAGCAGCCCTCATTGGGATGAGCAGTTCTTC.

This clonotype was seen at least ten times. This chain uses TRBV29-1 with TRBJ2-2; D unresolved. The CDR3 extends over 15 amino acids. CDR1 is SQVTM, CDR2 ANQGSEA, per germline. The germline V and J ends were trimmed by 6 bases and 0 bases, with 14 bases remaining between them. CDR3 loop: CSVASSITNTGELFF. CDR3 nucleotide sequence: TGCAGCGTGGCCAGTTCAATAACGAACACCGGGGAGCTGTTTTTT.

The V and J genes are TRBV13 and TRBJ1-3; 8 positions match TRBD1. Germline lookup yields CDR1 PRHDT and CDR2 FYEKMQ (reference sequence). Trimming at V came to 5 bases and at J to 2 bases, leaving 14 bases not matched to a gene. CDR3 size: 18 residues. The CDR3 region is CASSLRTGRRMAGNTIYF. CDR3 in DNA: TGTGCCAGCAGCCTTAGGACAGGGAGGAGAATGGCTGGAAACACCATATATTTT.

This clonotype was seen repeatedly, ten times or more. The chain has TRBV27 and TRBJ1-6, with a tentative D call TRBD1 (5 bases). The CDR3 is 14 amino acids. Germline V lookup: CDR1 MNHEY, CDR2 SMNVEV (reference sequence). V was clipped by 3 bases and J by 5 bases, with 8 bases between them. CDR3 sequence reads: CASSFRQNNSPLHF. CDR3 nucleotide sequence: TGTGCCAGCAGTTTCAGACAGAATAATTCACCCCTCCACTTT.

CDR3 sequence: CASRGQHTEAFF. DNA for the CDR3: TGTGCCAGCAGAGGGCAGCACACTGAAGCTTTCTTT. This chain connects TRBV7-9 to TRBJ1-1; D not resolved. Germline values: CDR1 SEHNR, CDR2 FQNEAQ (reference sequence). The CDR3 has 12 residues. Trimming took off 6 bases at V and 3 bases at J, with 8 bases between the two ends. The whole variable domain, remainder taken from reference TRBV7-9 and TRBJ1-1, is DTGVSQNPRHKITKRGQNVTFRCDPISEHNRLYWYRQTLGQGPEFLTYFQNEAQLEKSRLLSDRFSAERPKGSFSTLEIQRTEQGDSAMYLCASRGQHTEAFFGQGTRLTVV.

This clonotype has more than one count but fewer than ten. This chain connects TRBV7-3 to TRBJ2-6, with 7 positions matching TRBD2. Looked up from germline, CDR1 is SGHTA and CDR2 is FQGTGA. Unmatched junction bases numbered 16, after V lost 5 bases and J lost 0 bases. The CDR3 runs to 20 residues. The CDR3 loop reads CASSLWGPSGGPSGANVLTF. DNA for the CDR3: TGTGCCAGCAGCCTGTGGGGTCCTAGCGGAGGCCCCTCTGGGGCCAACGTCCTGACTTTC.

On this clonotype: The conserved phenylalanine or tryptophan normally closing the CDR3 is absent here, so this likely arose from a read error. The chain uses TRBV5-1 and TRBJ2-1, with unresolved D. The V and J ends lost 2 bases and 0 bases respectively, with 6 bases between them. CDR3 size: 14 residues. The germline V gene has CDR1 SGHRS and CDR2 YFSETQ. CDR3 loop: CASSFIDSYNEQFL. The CDR3 region has the DNA TGCGCCAGCAGCTTCATTGACTCCTACAATGAGCAGTTCCTC.

This clonotype was counted many times. An end of the junction differs from the germline gene, which may be a read error. V and J are TRBV6-2 or TRBV6-3 and TRBJ2-5; TRBD2 matches 8 bases. CDR3 length: 17 amino acids. Germline CDR1 MNHEY, CDR2 SVGEGT. The CDR3 is CASSYSAASGPQETQYF. The CDR3 DNA reads TGTGCCAGTAGTTACAGCGCGGCTAGCGGGCCTCAAGAGACCCAGTACTTC.

The chain carries TRBV9 and TRBJ1-3; no definite D call. CDR3 length equals 14 residues. The V gene's germline CDR1 is SGDLS and CDR2 YYNGEE. V lost 0 bases, J lost 2 bases, and 6 bases lay in between. CDR3 residues: CASSVGVAGNTIYF. The CDR3 DNA reads TGTGCCAGCAGCGTAGGGGTTGCTGGAAACACCATATATTTT.

This clonotype was seen repeatedly, ten times or more. The chain recombines TRBV2 with TRBJ2-7; D unresolved. The germline V and J ends were trimmed by 0 bases and 2 bases, with 8 bases remaining between them. Germline values: CDR1 SNHLY, CDR2 FYNNEI. The CDR3 is 14 residues long. CDR3 sequence (DNA): TGTGCCAGCAGTGAAGCGCTTCGGGCCTACGAGCAGTACTTC. Protein product: CASSEALRAYEQYF.

This clonotype has a count of ten or more. The chain couples TRBV12-3 or TRBV12-4 to TRBJ2-7; 8 bases are shared with TRBD1. The CDR3 is 15 amino acids. V gave up 6 bases and J gave up 0 bases; unmatched junction bases: 7. For the CDR3, the DNA is TGTGCCAGCAGCAACAACAGGGGGTTCTCCTACGAGCAGTACTTC. Its protein is CASSNNRGFSYEQYF.

This clonotype has at least ten counts. This chain joins TRBV7-9 and TRBJ1-5; TRBD1 matches at 9 bases. The CDR3 extends over 19 amino acids. Trimming at V came to 5 bases and at J to 5 bases, leaving 19 bases not matched to a gene. Germline V gene lookup returns CDR1 SEHNR and CDR2 FQNEAQ (reference sequence). CDR3 region: CASSLEGDWGQGGYQPQHF. CDR3 in DNA: TGTGCCAGCAGCCTAGAAGGGGACTGGGGACAGGGAGGGTATCAGCCCCAGCATTTT.

This clonotype showed up many times. The genes are TRBV7-6 and TRBJ2-3; 8 nucleotides line up with TRBD1. Losses at the gene ends were 1 base for V and 8 bases for J; bases not matched to a gene: 2. The CDR3 length is 13 residues. Germline CDR1 reads SGHVS; CDR2 reads FNYEAQ. In DNA, the CDR3 is TGTGCCAGCAGCTTAGAGACAGGGGCTACGCAGTATTTT. As protein: CASSLETGATQYF.

V gene TRBV3-1 combines with J gene TRBJ2-1; TRBD2 matches at 7 bases. The CDR3 is 15 residues long. Germline lookup yields CDR1 LGHDT and CDR2 YNNKEL (reference sequence). With V trimmed by 6 bases and J by 4 bases, 9 bases remained unmatched. The CDR3 region is CASSDFSGQYNEQFF. The DNA of the CDR3 is TGTGCCAGCAGTGACTTTAGCGGGCAGTACAATGAGCAGTTCTTC.

This rearrangement joins TRBV2 to TRBJ2-5; possible D gene TRBD2, 6 bases. Trimming removed 7 bases from V and 5 bases from J, with 17 bases in between. This CDR3 has 14 amino acids. Germline CDR1 reads SNHLY; CDR2 reads FYNNEI. In DNA form, the CDR3 reads TGTGCCAGCATGTATCGGGGGAGGATCGAGACCCAGTACTTC. It is translated as CASMYRGRIETQYF. The full variable domain, in which reference TRBV2 and TRBJ2-5 provide the parts outside the CDR3, is EPEVTQTPSHQVTQMGQEVILRCVPISNHLYFYWYRQILGQKVEFLVSFYNNEISEKSEIFDDQFSVERPDGSNFTLKIRSTKLEDSAMYFCASMYRGRIETQYFGPGTRLLVL.

This clonotype was found a few times. This sequence may be a read error, since a much larger clone differs from it by one base. The chain combines TRBV20-1 with TRBJ2-1; tentatively, D is TRBD2 (5 bases). Per the germline V gene, CDR1 is DFQATT and CDR2 is SNEGSKA (reference sequence). CDR3 length: 15 residues. Here the CDR3 DNA reads TGCGGTGCTAGAGATCTCAAAGCGGTTAACAATGAGCAGTTCTTC. This gives the protein CGARDLKAVNNEQFF.

This clonotype was observed at least ten times. This rearrangement joins TRBV28 to TRBJ2-2; 7 bases line up with TRBD2. The J segment lost 6 bases and the V segment lost 6 bases, leaving 10 bases of the junction unmatched. Per the germline V gene, CDR1 is MDHEN and CDR2 is SYDVKM. This CDR3 is 15 amino acids long. The CDR3 bases are TGTGCCAGCAGGCGTCAAAAAGCGGGACCCGGGGAGCTGTTTTTT. This sequence encodes CASRRQKAGPGELFF.

The table lists this clonotype with many counts. The chain is built from TRBV11-2 and TRBJ2-2; D uncertain. V was clipped by 1 base and J by 0 bases, with 15 bases between them. The germline gives CDR1 SGHAT, CDR2 FQNNGV. CDR3 size: 18 residues. CDR3 loop: CASSLGPVSTPNTGELFF. Written as DNA, the CDR3 is TGTGCCAGCAGCTTAGGACCCGTCTCCACACCGAACACCGGGGAGCTGTTTTTT.

This clonotype has at least ten counts. The V gene is TRBV7-2, the J gene TRBJ2-1; 9 bases line up with TRBD2. CDR3 length: 13 amino acids. Germline V gene sequence: CDR1 SGHTA, CDR2 FQGNSA. Unmatched junction bases numbered 4, after V lost 9 bases and J lost 4 bases. CDR3 in DNA: TGTGCCAGTAGCACTAGCGGGTACAATGAGCAGTTCTTC. Translated, it gives CASSTSGYNEQFF.

The sample holds many counts of this clonotype. This chain joins TRBV7-3 and TRBJ2-1, with TRBD1 as a possible D gene (7 bases). Germline CDR1 is SGHTA and CDR2 is FQGTGA. V lost 2 bases and J 7 bases, leaving 9 bases between the germline ends. The CDR3 has 13 amino acids. The CDR3 DNA reads TGTGCCAGCAGCTTATCAGGGGGGAATGAGCAGTTCTTC. Translating gives CASSLSGGNEQFF. Full variable domain (missing parts from reference TRBV7-3 and TRBJ2-1): GAGVSQTPSNKVTEKGKYVELRCDPISGHTALYWYRQSLGQGPEFLIYFQGTGAADDSGLPNDRFFAVRPEGSVSTLKIQRTERGDSAVYLCASSLSGGNEQFFGPGTRLTVL.

This clonotype was seen at least ten times. The chain is built from TRBV29-1 and TRBJ2-3; D not resolved. The ends were cut back, 6 bases at V and 0 bases at J, with 13 bases in the middle. The CDR3 loop spans 14 amino acids. Germline-derived CDR1 and CDR2 are SQVTM and ANQGSEA. The CDR3 DNA follows: TGCAGCGTAGGACCGCGAAAAAGCACAGATACGCAGTATTTT. Protein product: CSVGPRKSTDTQYF.

This clonotype was seen ten or more times. The V gene is TRBV11-2, the J gene TRBJ2-1, with TRBD2 identical over 7 bases. The CDR3 is 15 residues long. Unmatched junction bases numbered 6, after V lost 4 bases and J lost 3 bases. Per the germline V gene, CDR1 is SGHAT and CDR2 is FQNNGV. Written as DNA, the CDR3 is TGTGCCAGCAGCTCAAGCGGGAAAGGCTACAATGAGCAGTTCTTC. Residues: CASSSSGKGYNEQFF. Drawing the rest from reference TRBV11-2 and TRBJ2-1, the complete variable domain is EAGVAQSPRYKIIEKRQSVAFWCNPISGHATLYWYQQILGQGPKLLIQFQNNGVVDDSQLPKDRFSAERLKGVDSTLKIQPAKLEDSAVYLCASSSSGKGYNEQFFGPGTRLTVL.

This clonotype was observed at least ten times. The CDR3 loop is CASLVAGVGDTQYF. The CDR3, as DNA: TGTGCCAGCTTGGTAGCGGGAGTGGGAGATACGCAGTATTTT. This chain joins TRBV5-6 and TRBJ2-3; TRBD2 matches 9 bases. J gave up 5 bases and V 7 bases, and 8 bases lay outside the gene matches. The CDR3 sequence is 14 residues long. CDR1 and CDR2 from the germline V gene are SGHDT and YYEEEE.

This clonotype came up many times. The V call is TRBV6-2 or TRBV6-3, the J call TRBJ2-7; TRBD2 agrees at 11 bases. V trimming: 8 bases; J trimming: 5 bases; junction bases outside the gene matches: 11. CDR1 and CDR2 (germline): MNHEY, SVGEGT. The CDR3 has 15 residues. CDR3: CASRGLADIDHEQYF. In DNA, the CDR3 is TGTGCCAGCCGGGGACTAGCGGATATCGACCACGAGCAGTACTTC.

This clonotype was detected ten times or more. The chain employs TRBV27 and TRBJ2-1; TRBD2 aligns across 7 bases. Trimming at V came to 2 bases and at J to 9 bases, leaving 10 bases not matched to a gene. CDR1 is MNHEY and CDR2 is SMNVEV in the germline V gene (reference sequence). The CDR3 sequence is 15 residues long. The CDR3 protein is CASSLPTSVRGEQFF. The CDR3 nucleotides are TGTGCCAGCAGTTTACCCACTAGCGTTAGGGGTGAGCAGTTCTTC.

This clonotype came up many times. This chain joins TRBV27 and TRBJ2-7; TRBD2 aligns across 8 bases. Germline CDR1 is MNHEY and CDR2 is SMNVEV (reference sequence). Germline trimming cut 11 bases from V and 9 bases from J; bases unmatched to any gene: 15. This CDR3 is 13 amino acids long. This CDR3 is CADPPGGPPRQYF. The CDR3 DNA reads as TGTGCCGACCCACCGGGGGGGCCCCCTAGGCAGTACTTC.